This entry features one TCR beta chain sequence. The antigen remains unidentified. The data derive from a study of blood T cells in healthy people across ages. Per the germline V gene, CDR1 is LGHDT and CDR2 is YNNKEL (reference sequence). The CDR3 length is 13 residues. The germline V and J ends were trimmed by 5 bases and 6 bases, with 11 bases remaining between them. The authors ran a second PCR of 7 to 11 cycles using a sample-barcoded 5' primer and a J-beta primer mix. TCRdb re-called the 5' RACE reads through MiXCR, storing one row per CDR3 protein. The table has some 1.4 million distinct CDR3 sequences, 42% seen once. General study results and limits: Strong correlation existed between TCR beta diversity and naive T cell percentage.

Sequenced: blood. This receptor was taken from a woman younger than 30 in good health. This chain links TRBV3-1 with TRBJ1-5; no definite D call. The CDR3 DNA sequence: TGTGCCAGCAGCAGTAGCCGGAGTCAGCCCCAGCATTTT. It is translated as CASSSSRSQPQHF.